This passage covers 2 T cell receptor beta chains from one sample sequenced in a study of blood T cell repertoires in COVID-19 (dated by TCRdb to 2018 to 2020). The receptor library was made with the immunoSEQ multiplex PCR assay. Here the immuneACCESS table is served through TCRdb, limited to in-frame sequences with V and J called. Missing clones are a known gap in these copies; in checked studies unresolved V genes cover under half, and the rest lacks a known reason. Here the sample has 250,000 or so clones; more than 80% occur a single time. The ten largest account for about 1.8% of the sample. Source material: PBMCs or T cells enriched from blood (not recorded which). These receptors came from a man in his 60s who had recovered from COVID-19.

The chain combines TRBV2 with TRBJ2-5; 8 nucleotides match TRBD1. The CDR3 is made up of 14 amino acids. Germline assignment: CDR1 SNHLY and CDR2 FYNNEI. J lost 5 bases, V lost 4 bases, and 6 bases had no gene match. The CDR3 DNA is TGTGCCAGCAGTGTTGACAGGGGTGCGGAGACCCAGTACTTC. The encoded protein is CASSVDRGAETQYF.

The chain is built from TRBV18 and TRBJ1-5; possible D gene TRBD1, 6 bases. The CDR3 totals 15 residues. V gave up 8 bases and J gave up 0 bases, with 14 bases separating them. Germline V gene sequence: CDR1 KGHSH, CDR2 LQKENI. The CDR3: CASTPGVNSNQPQHF. CDR3 coding DNA: TGTGCCAGCACTCCAGGGGTAAATAGCAATCAGCCCCAGCATTTT. The full variable domain, completed using reference TRBV18 and TRBJ1-5, is NAGVMQNPRHLVRRRGQEARLRCSPMKGHSHVYWYRQLPEEGLKFMVYLQKENIIDESGMPKERFSAEFPKEGPSILRIQQVVRGDSAAYFCASTPGVNSNQPQHFGDGTRLSIL.